The 27 T cell receptor beta chains below come from one sample, sequenced in a study of cytomegalovirus exposure and HLA in healthy donors. Primers: 60 Vbeta forward and 13 Jbeta reverse. Sequencing was performed with immunoSEQ multiplex PCR; in TCRdb, only in-frame clones are kept and a portion is missing. The sample includes around 200,000 clones, 77% of them seen just once. What was sequenced was PBMCs. The receptors derive from a woman aged 55-69 years in good health and CMV-seropositive.

This clone was counted only a few times. This chain connects TRBV7-2 to TRBJ1-2; TRBD1 aligns across 9 bases. The length of the CDR3 is 13 residues. V trimming: 6 bases; J trimming: 7 bases; junction bases outside the gene matches: 6. Per the germline V gene, CDR1 is SGHTA and CDR2 is FQGNSA. In DNA form, the CDR3 reads TGTGCCAGCAGTTCTGGGACAGGGCTTGGCTACACCTTC. It specifies CASSSGTGLGYTF.

This chain joins TRBV18 and TRBJ2-7; D might be TRBD2 (6 bases). The CDR3 runs to 14 residues. Looked up from germline, CDR1 is KGHSH and CDR2 is LQKENI. The V end was cut by 6 bases, the J end by 5 bases, with 17 bases between. Here the CDR3 reads CASSLEGGLNEQYF. The CDR3 nucleotides are TGTGCCAGCTCCTTGGAGGGCGGCCTCAACGAGCAGTACTTC.

This clone was counted between two and nine times. The J gene is TRBJ1-1, the V gene TRBV6-6; the D gene is possibly TRBD1 (6 bases). The germline CDR1 and CDR2 sequences are MNHNY and SVGAGI (reference sequence). The CDR3 is 12 residues long. V lost 8 bases, J lost 5 bases, and 12 bases lay in between. CDR3 in amino acids: CASERGGTEAFF. The CDR3 coding sequence is TGTGCCAGCGAGAGGGGGGGAACTGAAGCTTTCTTT.

The chain couples TRBV7-2 to TRBJ1-1; TRBD1 might be the D (5 bases). The V gene's germline CDR1 is SGHTA and CDR2 FQGNSA. CDR3 length: 13 residues. Trimming removed 7 bases at V and 7 bases at J, with 16 bases between. Written as DNA, the CDR3 is TGTGCCAGCACCACCCGGCAGGGCGGTGAAGCTTTCTTT. Translating gives CASTTRQGGEAFF.

The chain combines TRBV5-1 with TRBJ2-1; a possible D gene is TRBD2 (6 bases). From germline, CDR1 is SGHRS and CDR2 YFSETQ. The CDR3 runs to 16 residues. V lost 1 base, J lost 3 bases, and 14 bases lay in between. CDR3 nucleotides: TGCGCCAGCAGCTTGTTGGCGGGGAACCGCTACAATGAGCAGTTCTTC. It yields the protein CASSLLAGNRYNEQFF.

This chain uses TRBV9 with TRBJ1-2; D unresolved. Trimming cost V 0 bases and J 3 bases, with 9 bases left between them. The CDR3 extends over 14 amino acids. From germline, CDR1 is SGDLS and CDR2 YYNGEE. CDR3 region: CASSVGEGYYGYTF. The DNA for the CDR3 is TGTGCCAGCAGCGTAGGGGAGGGATACTATGGCTACACCTTC.

In nucleotides, the CDR3 is TGTGCCAGCAGCTTAGCGGGAGGGACCTACGAGCAGTACTTC. This sequence encodes CASSLAGGTYEQYF. This chain uses TRBV7-9 with TRBJ2-5, with 7 bases that match TRBD2. The DNA matches TRBJ2-7 better at its end, which makes the J call doubtful. Germline CDR1 SEHNR, CDR2 FQNEAQ (reference sequence). The CDR3 has 14 amino acids.

CDR3: CASSVLAGVSTDTQYF. Here the CDR3 DNA reads TGTGCCAGCAGTGTCCTAGCGGGAGTGAGCACAGATACGCAGTATTTT. This chain uses TRBV6-1 with TRBJ2-3; 10 nucleotides line up with TRBD2. Trimming took 4 bases from V and 0 from J; bases not matched to a gene: 4. This CDR3 has 16 residues. CDR1 and CDR2 (germline): MNHNS, SASEGT.

This clone has just a few counts. V is TRBV6-1 and J is TRBJ1-5; no clear D gene. From germline, CDR1 is MNHNS and CDR2 SASEGT. The ends were cut back, 8 bases at V and 3 bases at J, with 14 bases in the middle. This CDR3 region has 14 residues. The CDR3 sequence is CASEEIAHNQPQHF. The DNA of the CDR3 is TGTGCCAGCGAAGAGATAGCCCACAATCAGCCCCAGCATTTT.

The chain uses TRBV10-2 and TRBJ2-1; the D gene is possibly TRBD2 (6 bases). Trimming took off 0 bases at V and 5 bases at J, with 8 bases between the two ends. CDR3 length: 14 residues. The germline CDR1 and CDR2 sequences are WSHSY and SAAADI. The CDR3 sequence is CASSESTRNNEQFF. The CDR3 DNA reads TGCGCCAGCAGTGAGTCGACTAGGAACAATGAGCAGTTCTTC.

The chain carries TRBV19 and TRBJ2-5; the D is unclear. The CDR3 runs to 13 residues. The V and J ends lost 3 bases and 2 bases respectively, with 7 bases between them. Germline CDR1 reads LNHDA; CDR2 reads SQIVND (reference sequence). The CDR3, as DNA: TGTGCCAGTAGTATGAGCATTCAAGAGACCCAGTACTTC. As protein: CASSMSIQETQYF.

This chain connects TRBV30 to TRBJ1-2; D gene uncertain. Trimming stripped 5 bases from V and 8 bases from J, with 18 bases between. This CDR3 comprises 13 residues. From germline, CDR1 is GTSNPN and CDR2 SVGIG (reference sequence). The chain's CDR3 is CAWGVGERGGYTF. CDR3 nucleotide sequence: TGTGCCTGGGGGGTCGGGGAAAGAGGGGGCTACACCTTC. The whole variable domain, remainder taken from reference TRBV30 and TRBJ1-2, is SQTIHQWPATLVQPVGSPLSLECTVEGTSNPNLYWYRQAAGRGLQLLFYSVGIGQISSEVPQNLSASRPQDRQFILSSKKLLLSDSGFYLCAWGVGERGGYTFGSGTRLTVV.

As concerns this clone: With a far larger clone one base away, a read error is the likely cause. The same CDR3 also results from other DNA sequences found in this sample. The CDR3 loop reads CASSQERGGSDTQYF. The DNA for the CDR3 is TGCGCCAGCAGCCAAGAGCGGGGAGGGTCGGATACGCAGTATTTT. The chain uses TRBV4-3 and TRBJ2-3; 7 bases are a match to TRBD2. V was pared by 0 bases and J by 6 bases, with 6 bases of the junction left unmatched. This CDR3 region has 15 residues. Germline V CDR1 and CDR2: LGHNA, YSLEER.

V gene TRBV7-9 combines with J gene TRBJ2-1; a possible D gene is TRBD1 (6 bases). The CDR3 runs to 15 residues. CDR1 and CDR2 from the germline V gene are SEHNR and FQNEAQ (reference sequence). The V gene lost 5 bases and the J gene lost 6 bases, with 17 bases spanning the gap. CDR3 sequence (DNA): TGTGCCAGCAGCGCGACAGGTTTTTCGGGCAATGAGCAGTTCTTC. Translating it yields CASSATGFSGNEQFF.

This clone was counted a few times. V usage is TRBV2 and J usage is TRBJ1-1, with D maybe TRBD1 (5 bases). The germline V and J ends were trimmed by 2 bases and 1 base, with 5 bases remaining between them. Germline CDR1 SNHLY, CDR2 FYNNEI. This CDR3 spans 13 amino acids. The chain's CDR3 is CASSEQGNTEAFF. The CDR3 DNA is TGTGCCAGCAGTGAACAGGGGAACACTGAAGCTTTCTTT.

The V call is TRBV7-2, the J call TRBJ2-5; no definite D call. Trimming cost V 4 bases and J 3 bases, with 9 bases left between them. CDR1 is SGHTA and CDR2 is FQGNSA in the germline V gene. The CDR3 is made up of 13 amino acids. In DNA, the CDR3 is TGTGCCAGCAGCTCATACACCGAAGAGACCCAGTACTTC. Translation: CASSSYTEETQYF.

As DNA, the CDR3 is TGTGCCAGCAGCGACGGGGGGGGCACAGATACGCAGTATTTT. It codes for CASSDGGGTDTQYF. The chain combines TRBV25-1 with TRBJ2-3, with 8 bases lining up with TRBD2. V shed 6 bases, J shed 1 base, and the junction held 3 bases outside the gene matches. In germline, CDR1 is MGHDK, CDR2 SYGVNS. The CDR3 extends over 14 amino acids.

The CDR3 spells CASSRTRDRDSTEAFF. The CDR3 DNA is TGTGCCAGCTCACGTACCAGGGACAGGGACTCCACTGAAGCTTTCTTT. This rearrangement joins TRBV18 to TRBJ1-1, with TRBD1 identical over 9 bases. Germline loops: CDR1 KGHSH, CDR2 LQKENI. Trimming took 4 bases from V and 4 from J; bases not matched to a gene: 10. The CDR3 is 16 residues long.

This clone was counted a single time. The rearrangement uses TRBV5-1 and TRBJ1-1; TRBD1 agrees at 8 bases. V was pared by 5 bases and J by 4 bases, with 10 bases of the junction left unmatched. There are 15 residues in the CDR3. Per germline, CDR1 SGHRS and CDR2 YFSETQ. The CDR3 region is CASRRGQGDVTEAFF. CDR3 DNA sequence: TGCGCCAGCAGGAGAGGACAGGGCGACGTCACTGAAGCTTTCTTT. Based on the CDR3 plus reference TRBV5-1 and TRBJ1-1, the full variable domain is KAGVTQTPRYLIKTRGQQVTLSCSPISGHRSVSWYQQTPGQGLQFLFEYFSETQRNKGNFPGRFSGRQFSNSRSEMNVSTLELGDSALYLCASRRGQGDVTEAFFGQGTRLTVV.

This clone was observed a handful of times. The genes are TRBV5-4 and TRBJ2-3; D gene unclear. The germline gives CDR1 SGHNT, CDR2 YYREEE (reference sequence). V lost 3 bases and J 8 bases, leaving 10 bases between the germline ends. The CDR3 runs 12 residues. CDR3 in DNA: TGTGCCAGCAGCTCCGCCACGGGTACGCAGTATTTT. This gives the protein CASSSATGTQYF.

V is TRBV7-2 and J is TRBJ1-6, with D hard to call. The germline CDR1 and CDR2 sequences are SGHTA and FQGNSA. The CDR3 has 16 residues. Trimming removed 5 bases from V and 6 bases from J, with 17 bases in between. For the CDR3, the DNA is TGTGCCAGCAGCCCTGGGCCTTCGCAACCTAATTCACCCCTCCACTTT. Translating it yields CASSPGPSQPNSPLHF.

The V call is TRBV18, the J call TRBJ2-7; TRBD2 is a possible D gene (7 bases). Germline V lookup: CDR1 KGHSH, CDR2 LQKENI. CDR3 size: 20 residues. Trimming removed 0 bases from V and 2 bases from J, with 26 bases in between. This CDR3 reads CASSPPRGGRVSVRPYEQYF. CDR3 in DNA: TGTGCCAGCTCACCACCGAGGGGGGGGCGCGTTTCAGTCCGACCCTACGAGCAGTACTTC.

The chain joins TRBV2 to TRBJ2-1; 9 bases fit TRBD1. CDR1 is SNHLY, CDR2 FYNNEI, per germline. V shed 7 bases and J 12 bases; nucleotides not matched to a gene: 13. The CDR3 runs to 14 residues. CDR3 in amino acids: CASTGTGSLKGQFF. For the CDR3, the DNA is TGTGCCAGCACCGGGACAGGGTCTTTAAAGGGGCAGTTCTTC.

This clone was found once. The V gene is TRBV5-1, the J gene TRBJ2-1; the match to TRBD2 covers 7 bases. The length of the CDR3 is 16 residues. V trimming: 4 bases; J trimming: 6 bases; junction bases outside the gene matches: 13. Per the germline V gene, CDR1 is SGHRS and CDR2 is YFSETQ. The CDR3 sequence is CASSPSPTSLSNEQFF. Here the CDR3 DNA reads TGCGCCAGCAGCCCCTCCCCGACTAGCCTGTCCAATGAGCAGTTCTTC.

This clone was picked up one time. V is TRBV7-8 and J is TRBJ2-2, with D possibly TRBD2 on 6 matching bases. V lost 2 bases to trimming and J lost 0 bases, with 10 bases between them. The CDR3 sequence is 16 residues long. The V gene's germline CDR1 is SGHVS and CDR2 FQNEAQ. In DNA form, the CDR3 reads TGTGCCAGCAGCTTATTCTCGGGGGCGAACACCGGGGAGCTGTTTTTT. This gives the protein CASSLFSGANTGELFF.

This clone was detected a few times. The rearrangement uses TRBV27 and TRBJ2-5; 10 bases align to TRBD1. Unmatched junction bases numbered 8, after V lost 5 bases and J lost 2 bases. Germline V CDR1 and CDR2: MNHEY, SMNVEV (reference sequence). This CDR3 is 16 amino acids long. CDR3 bases: TGTGCCAGCAGTCCCGGGACAGGGGTATGGCAAGAGACCCAGTACTTC. It encodes CASSPGTGVWQETQYF.

This rearrangement joins TRBV11-3 to TRBJ2-3, with a possible D match to TRBD2 (6 bases). Trimming took off 5 bases at V and 0 bases at J, with 6 bases between the two ends. The CDR3 runs to 13 residues. The germline CDR1 and CDR2 sequences are SGHNT and YENEEA. As DNA, the CDR3 is TGTGCCAGCAGCGGAGGGAGCACAGATACGCAGTATTTT. Translating it yields CASSGGSTDTQYF.